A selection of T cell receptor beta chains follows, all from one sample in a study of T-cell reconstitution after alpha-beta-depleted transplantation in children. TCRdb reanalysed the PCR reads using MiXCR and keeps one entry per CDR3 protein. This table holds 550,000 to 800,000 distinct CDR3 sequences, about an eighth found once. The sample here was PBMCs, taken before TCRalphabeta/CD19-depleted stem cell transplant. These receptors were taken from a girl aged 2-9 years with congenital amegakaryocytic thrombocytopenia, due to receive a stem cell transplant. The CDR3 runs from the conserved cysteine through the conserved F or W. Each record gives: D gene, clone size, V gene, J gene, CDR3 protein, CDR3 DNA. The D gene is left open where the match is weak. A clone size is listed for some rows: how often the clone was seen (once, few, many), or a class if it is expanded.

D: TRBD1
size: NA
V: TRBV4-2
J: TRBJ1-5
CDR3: CASSQEPGQGRNQPQHF
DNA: TGTGCCAGCAGCCAAGAACCCGGACAGGGGCGCAATCAGCCCCAGCATTTT

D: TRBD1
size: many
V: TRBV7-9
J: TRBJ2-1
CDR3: CAGHRGEGYNEQFF
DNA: TGTGCCGGACACAGGGGAGAAGGGTACAATGAGCAGTTCTTC

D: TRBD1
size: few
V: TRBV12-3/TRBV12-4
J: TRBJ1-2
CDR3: CASSPGGGGGYGYTF
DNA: TGTGCCAGCAGTCCCGGAGGGGGCGGTGGCTATGGCTACACCTTC

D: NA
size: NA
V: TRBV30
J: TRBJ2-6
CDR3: CAWSRAGANVLTF
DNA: TGTGCCTGGAGTAGGGCTGGGGCCAACGTCCTGACTTTC

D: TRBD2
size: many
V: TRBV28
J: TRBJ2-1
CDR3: CASSLGGSEYNEQFF
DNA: TGTGCCAGCAGTTTAGGCGGGAGCGAATACAATGAGCAGTTCTTC

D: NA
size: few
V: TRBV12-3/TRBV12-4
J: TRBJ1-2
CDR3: CASSSGVGYTF
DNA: TGTGCCAGCAGTTCAGGGGTTGGCTACACCTTC

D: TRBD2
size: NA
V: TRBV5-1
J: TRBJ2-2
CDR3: CASSLAIAGGTGELFF
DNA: TGCGCCAGCAGCTTGGCCATAGCGGGGGGAACCGGGGAGCTGTTTTTT

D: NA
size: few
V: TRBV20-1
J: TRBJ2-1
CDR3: CSARGLGEINEQFF
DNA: TGCAGTGCTAGAGGACTAGGGGAAATTAATGAGCAGTTCTTC

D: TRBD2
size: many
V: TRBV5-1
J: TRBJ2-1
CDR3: CASSLLAGNYNEQFF
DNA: TGCGCCAGCAGCTTGCTAGCGGGAAACTACAATGAGCAGTTCTTC

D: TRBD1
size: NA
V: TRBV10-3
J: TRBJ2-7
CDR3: CAISESGTGGLVYEQYF
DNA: TGTGCCATCAGTGAGTCCGGGACAGGGGGTCTGGTGTACGAGCAGTACTTC

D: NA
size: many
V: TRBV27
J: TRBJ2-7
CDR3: CASSLSSEPGLDYVYF
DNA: TGTGCCAGCAGTTTATCTTCCGAACCGGGACTGGATTATGTGTACTTC

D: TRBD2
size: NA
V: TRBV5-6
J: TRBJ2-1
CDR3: CASRRTSGILNEQFF
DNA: TGTGCCAGCCGGAGGACTAGCGGTATACTCAATGAGCAGTTCTTC

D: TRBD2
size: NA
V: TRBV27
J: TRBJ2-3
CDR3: CAGSLGTSPHTDTQYF
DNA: TGTGCCGGCAGCCTCGGGACTAGCCCACACACAGATACGCAGTATTTT

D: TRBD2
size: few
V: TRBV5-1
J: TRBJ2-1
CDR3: CASSFFSVAGVGEQFF
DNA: TGCGCCAGCAGCTTTTTTTCGGTAGCGGGAGTCGGTGAGCAGTTCTTC

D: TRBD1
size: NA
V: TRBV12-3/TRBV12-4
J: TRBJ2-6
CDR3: CASSPRGLEANVLTF
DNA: TGTGCCAGCAGCCCCAGGGGGCTTGAGGCCAACGTCCTGACTTTC

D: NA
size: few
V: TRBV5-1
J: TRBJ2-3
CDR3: CASSGPGTDTQYF
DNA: TGCGCCAGCAGCGGTCCGGGCACAGATACGCAGTATTTT

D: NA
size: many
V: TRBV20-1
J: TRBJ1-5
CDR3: CSARGANNQPQHF
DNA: TGCAGTGCTAGAGGGGCTAACAATCAGCCCCAGCATTTT

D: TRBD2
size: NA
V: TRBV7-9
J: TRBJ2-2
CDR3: CASSLVGLVTGELFF
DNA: TGTGCCAGCAGCTTGGTGGGACTAGTGACCGGGGAGCTGTTTTTT

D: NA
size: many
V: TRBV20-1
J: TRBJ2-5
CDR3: CSARAPGTTETQYF
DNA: TGCAGTGCTAGAGCACCCGGGACAACTGAGACCCAGTACTTC

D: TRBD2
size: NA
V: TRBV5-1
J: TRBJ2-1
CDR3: CASSVSGSRSYNEQFF
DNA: TGCGCCAGCAGCGTTAGCGGGAGTCGCTCCTACAATGAGCAGTTCTTC

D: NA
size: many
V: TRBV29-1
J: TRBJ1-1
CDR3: CSAALGQNTEAFF
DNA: TGCAGCGCAGCCCTGGGACAGAACACTGAAGCTTTCTTT

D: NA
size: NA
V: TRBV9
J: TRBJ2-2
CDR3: CASSAPPYAGELFF
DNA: TGTGCCAGCAGCGCCCCCCCGTATGCCGGGGAGCTGTTTTTT

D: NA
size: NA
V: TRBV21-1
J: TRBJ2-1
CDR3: CASSQTAGKRLAGPQISYNEQFF
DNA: TGTGCCAGCAGTCAAACGGCAGGGAAGCGTCTAGCGGGGCCTCAAATCTCCTACAATGAGCAGTTCTTC

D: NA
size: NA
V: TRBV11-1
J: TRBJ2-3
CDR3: CASSPRQGEASSTDTQYF
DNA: TGTGCCAGCAGCCCCCGGCAAGGGGAGGCCTCTAGCACAGATACGCAGTATTTT

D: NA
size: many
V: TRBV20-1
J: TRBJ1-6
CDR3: CSARPGTNSPLHF
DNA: TGCAGTGCTAGACCCGGGACAAATTCACCCCTCCACTTT

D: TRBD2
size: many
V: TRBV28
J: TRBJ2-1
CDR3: CASSLTPGTSGRLGTYNEQFF
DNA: TGTGCCAGCAGCCTGACCCCCGGGACTAGCGGGAGATTAGGGACCTACAATGAGCAGTTCTTC

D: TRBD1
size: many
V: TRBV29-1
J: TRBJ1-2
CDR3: CSVTGGYGYTF
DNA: TGCAGCGTGACAGGGGGCTATGGCTACACCTTC

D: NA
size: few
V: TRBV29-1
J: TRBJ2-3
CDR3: CSVEVIMDVDTQYF
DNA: TGCAGCGTTGAAGTGATCATGGATGTCGATACGCAGTATTTT

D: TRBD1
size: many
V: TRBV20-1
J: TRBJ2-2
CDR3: CSATDREVGGELFF
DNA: TGCAGTGCTACGGACAGGGAAGTTGGGGGGGAGCTGTTTTTT

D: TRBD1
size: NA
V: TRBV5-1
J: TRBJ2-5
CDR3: CASSWGDRGKTQYF
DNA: TGCGCCAGCAGCTGGGGGGACAGGGGAAAGACCCAGTACTTC

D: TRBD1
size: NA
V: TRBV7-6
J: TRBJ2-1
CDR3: CASSFVPAGQGYNEQFF
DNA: TGTGCCAGCAGCTTCGTCCCCGCGGGACAGGGGTACAATGAGCAGTTCTTC

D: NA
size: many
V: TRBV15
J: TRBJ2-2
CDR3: CATSRDRWMGEYTGELFF
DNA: TGTGCCACCAGCAGAGATCGATGGATGGGGGAATATACCGGGGAGCTGTTTTTT

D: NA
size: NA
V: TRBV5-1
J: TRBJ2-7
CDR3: CASSRVTTTKSSYEQYF
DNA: TGCGCCAGCAGTCGGGTGACTACTACTAAGAGCTCCTACGAGCAGTACTTC

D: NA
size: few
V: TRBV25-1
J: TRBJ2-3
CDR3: CASSELGPTDTQYF
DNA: TGTGCCAGCAGTGAATTAGGCCCCACAGATACGCAGTATTTT

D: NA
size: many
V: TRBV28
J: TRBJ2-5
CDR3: CASSSRRETQYF
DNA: TGTGCCAGCAGTTCCCGTAGAGAGACCCAGTACTTC

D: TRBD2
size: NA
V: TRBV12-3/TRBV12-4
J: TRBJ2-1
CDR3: CASSSSVGGSNEQFF
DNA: TGTGCCAGCAGCTCGAGTGTGGGAGGGTCGAATGAGCAGTTCTTC

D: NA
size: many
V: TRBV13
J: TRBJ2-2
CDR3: CASSLSSPGELFF
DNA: TGTGCCAGCAGCTTAAGTAGCCCCGGGGAGCTGTTTTTT

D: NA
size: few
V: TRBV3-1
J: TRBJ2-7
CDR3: CASSPTGTHHEQYF
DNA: TGTGCCAGCAGCCCGACCGGGACACACCACGAGCAGTACTTC

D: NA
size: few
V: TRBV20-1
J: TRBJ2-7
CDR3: CSARVPGFEQYF
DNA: TGCAGTGCTAGAGTACCCGGGTTTGAGCAGTACTTC

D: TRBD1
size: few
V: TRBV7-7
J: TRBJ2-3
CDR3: CASSPGTGGANTQYF
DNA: TGTGCCAGCAGCCCTGGGACAGGGGGCGCGAATACGCAGTATTTT

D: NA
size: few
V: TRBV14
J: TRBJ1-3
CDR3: CASSPNRTLNTIYF
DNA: TGTGCCAGCAGCCCAAACCGGACTCTAAACACCATATATTTT

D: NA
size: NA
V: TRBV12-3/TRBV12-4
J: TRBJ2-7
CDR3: CASSLASPYEQCF
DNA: TGTGCCAGCAGTTTAGCCTCCCCCTACGAGCAGTGCTTC

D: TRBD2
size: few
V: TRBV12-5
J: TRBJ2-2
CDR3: CANGAGADTGELFF
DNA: TGTGCTAACGGAGCGGGGGCGGACACCGGGGAGCTGTTTTTT

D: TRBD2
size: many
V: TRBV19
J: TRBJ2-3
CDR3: CASSPSGSADTQYF
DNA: TGTGCCAGTAGCCCAAGCGGGAGTGCGGATACGCAGTATTTT

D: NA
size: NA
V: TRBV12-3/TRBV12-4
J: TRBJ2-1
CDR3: CASGVTNEQFF
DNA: TGTGCCAGCGGCGTGACGAATGAGCAGTTCTTC

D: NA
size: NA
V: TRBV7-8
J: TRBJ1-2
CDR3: CASSLGQGSYYGYTF
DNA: TGTGCCAGCAGCTTGGGGCAGGGTTCTTACTATGGCTACACCTTC

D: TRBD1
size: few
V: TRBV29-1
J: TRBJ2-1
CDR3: CSVEDSQGLTYNEQFF
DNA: TGCAGCGTTGAAGATTCACAGGGGTTGACCTACAATGAGCAGTTCTTC

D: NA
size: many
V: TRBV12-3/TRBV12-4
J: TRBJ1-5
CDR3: CASSQQGDDQPQHF
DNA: TGTGCCAGCAGCCAACAGGGCGACGATCAGCCCCAGCATTTT

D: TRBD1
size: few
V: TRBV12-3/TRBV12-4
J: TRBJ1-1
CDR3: CASRIHRGNTEAFF
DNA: TGTGCCAGCAGAATCCACAGGGGCAACACTGAAGCTTTCTTT

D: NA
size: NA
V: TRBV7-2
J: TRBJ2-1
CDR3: CASSLSRSGYNEQFF
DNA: TGTGCCAGCAGCCTGTCGAGGTCAGGGTACAATGAGCAGTTCTTC

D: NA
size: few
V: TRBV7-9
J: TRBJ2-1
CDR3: CASSPGWWSYNEQFF
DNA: TGTGCCAGCAGCCCAGGGTGGTGGTCCTACAATGAGCAGTTCTTC

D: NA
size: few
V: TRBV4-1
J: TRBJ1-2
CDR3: CASSQVRTGSGYTF
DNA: TGCGCCAGCAGCCAAGTGAGGACGGGAAGCGGCTACACCTTC

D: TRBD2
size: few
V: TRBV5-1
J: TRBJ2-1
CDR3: CASSPVSGPVNEQFF
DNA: TGCGCCAGCAGCCCAGTTAGCGGGCCCGTCAATGAGCAGTTCTTC

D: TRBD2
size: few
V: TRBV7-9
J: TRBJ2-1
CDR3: CASSLGRESGFNEQFF
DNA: TGTGCCAGCAGCTTAGGGCGGGAGTCTGGCTTCAATGAGCAGTTCTTC

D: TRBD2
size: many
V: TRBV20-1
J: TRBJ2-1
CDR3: CSALSGLAGDAYEQFF
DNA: TGCAGTGCTCTTTCGGGACTAGCGGGAGACGCCTATGAGCAGTTCTTC

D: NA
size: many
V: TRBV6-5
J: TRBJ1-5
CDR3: CASSYSRWDGQPQHF
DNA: TGTGCCAGCAGTTATTCCCGGTGGGATGGTCAGCCCCAGCATTTT

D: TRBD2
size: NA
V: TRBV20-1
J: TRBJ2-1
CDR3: CSSGRDEQFF
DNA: TGCAGTAGCGGGAGGGATGAGCAGTTCTTC

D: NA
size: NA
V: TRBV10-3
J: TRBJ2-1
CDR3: CAISESGTPREQFF
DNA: TGTGCCATCAGTGAGTCGGGGACCCCGAGGGAGCAGTTCTTC

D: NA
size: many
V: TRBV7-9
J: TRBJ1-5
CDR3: CASSPNVEPQHF
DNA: TGTGCCAGCAGCCCTAATGTGGAGCCCCAGCATTTT